Here is one T cell receptor (beta chain) with its context. Libraries were prepared by immunoSEQ multiplex PCR; TCRdb keeps only in-frame clonotypes and omits some of them. The sample holds approximately 20,000 clones, 86% seen once. The record originates from a study of blood T cell repertoires in COVID-19. As for the study in general: Nucleic acid was either cDNA or gDNA, and it came from T cells, B-cell-depleted T cells, or PBMCs.

This CDR3 is 11 amino acids long. Germline CDR1 MDHEN, CDR2 SYDVKM. The V end lost 8 bases, the J end lost 2 bases, and 6 bases lay between the germline ends. The sequencing sample was made of peripheral blood. The chain has TRBV28 and TRBJ1-2; no clear D gene. This receptor was identified in a man between 65 and 80 years old with acute or convalescent COVID-19. This chain's CDR3 is CASARNYGYTF. As DNA, the CDR3 is TGTGCCAGCGCGAGAAACTATGGCTACACCTTC.